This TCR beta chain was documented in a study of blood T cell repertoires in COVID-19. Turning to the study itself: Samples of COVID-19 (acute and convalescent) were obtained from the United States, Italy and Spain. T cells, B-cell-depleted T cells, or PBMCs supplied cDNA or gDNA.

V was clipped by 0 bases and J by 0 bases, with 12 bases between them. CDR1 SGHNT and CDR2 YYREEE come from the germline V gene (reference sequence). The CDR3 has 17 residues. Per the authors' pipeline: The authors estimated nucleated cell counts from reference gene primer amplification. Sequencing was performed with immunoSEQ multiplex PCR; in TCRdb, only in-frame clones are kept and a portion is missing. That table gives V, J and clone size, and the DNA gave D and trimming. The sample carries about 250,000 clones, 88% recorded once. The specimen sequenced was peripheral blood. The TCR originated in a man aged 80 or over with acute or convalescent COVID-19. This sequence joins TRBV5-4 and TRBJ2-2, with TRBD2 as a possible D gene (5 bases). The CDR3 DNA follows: TGTGCCAGCAGCTTGGACCTAGCTCCCCCGAACACCGGGGAGCTGTTTTTT. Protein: CASSLDLAPPNTGELFF. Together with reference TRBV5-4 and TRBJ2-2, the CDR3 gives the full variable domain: ETGVTQSPTHLIKTRGQQVTLRCSSQSGHNTVSWYQQALGQGPQFIFQYYREEENGRGNFPPRFSGLQFPNYSSELNVNALELDDSALYLCASSLDLAPPNTGELFFGEGSRLTVL.